This TCR beta chain originates from a study of glioma-infiltrating T cells after dendritic cell vaccination. Study-wide background: Patients had newly diagnosed or recurrent glioblastoma and received dendritic cell vaccines.

Per the germline V gene, CDR1 is SGDLS and CDR2 is YYNGEE. This CDR3 spans 15 amino acids. V was shortened by 2 bases and J by 0 bases, with 10 bases between the two germline ends. Sample time point: after dendritic cell vaccination, including at tumor progression/relapse. Patients had residual fresh-frozen tumor tissue and more than two years of survival data. Produced via immunoSEQ multiplex PCR; TCRdb's table is partial and in-frame only. The data show 100,000 or so clones, approximately 80% seen once. The TCR sequence derives from a human donor with glioblastoma. This specimen consisted of blood, obtained after dendritic cell vaccination. The chain employs TRBV9 and TRBJ2-3; TRBD2 might be the D (5 bases). In DNA form, the CDR3 reads TGTGCCAGCAGCGTGGGCGGGCTCAGCACAGATACGCAGTATTTT. Encoded protein: CASSVGGLSTDTQYF.